The 12 T cell receptor beta chains below come from one sample, sequenced in a study of patients and donors after allogeneic stem cell transplantation. A single record per CDR3 protein comes from TCRdb applying MiXCR to the RT-PCR reads. Of about 76,000 distinct CDR3 sequences listed, around 27% were seen once; the top ten hold approximately 26%. The sequencing sample was made of blood, either unsorted or a sorted T cell fraction (not recorded which). These receptor sequences come from a human donor who was either an allogeneic HSCT recipient or a stem cell or donor lymphocyte infusion donor (not recorded which). It is not recorded whose cells these are; they may come from a transplant donor.

The V and J genes are TRBV10-3 and TRBJ2-3, with D unclear. The CDR3 is made up of 13 amino acids. V dropped 5 bases and J dropped 2 bases, with 8 bases sitting between them. The germline V gene encodes CDR1 ENHRY and CDR2 SYGVKD. As DNA, the CDR3 is TGTGCCATCAGTCTCAGCGACACAGATACGCAGTATTTT. It encodes CAISLSDTDTQYF.

The chain has TRBV30 and TRBJ1-1; weak D call: TRBD1 (6 bases). The V gene's germline CDR1 is GTSNPN and CDR2 SVGIG (reference sequence). The CDR3 runs 13 residues. V lost 4 bases, J lost 6 bases, and 15 bases lay in between. The CDR3 sequence: CAWIIGGGSEAFF. In nucleotides, the CDR3 is TGTGCCTGGATCATAGGTGGGGGCTCTGAAGCTTTCTTT. Combining the CDR3 with reference TRBV30 and TRBJ1-1 gives the whole variable domain SQTIHQWPATLVQPVGSPLSLECTVEGTSNPNLYWYRQAAGRGLQLLFYSVGIGQISSEVPQNLSASRPQDRQFILSSKKLLLSDSGFYLCAWIIGGGSEAFFGQGTRLTVV.

The genes are TRBV4-3 and TRBJ1-1, with TRBD1 identical over 7 bases. This CDR3 region has 15 residues. Trimming at V came to 2 bases and at J to 5 bases, leaving 8 bases not matched to a gene. CDR1 is LGHNA, CDR2 YSLEER, per germline. CDR3 loop: CASSQRGRGSTEAFF. DNA of the CDR3: TGCGCCAGCAGCCAAAGGGGGCGGGGATCAACTGAAGCTTTCTTT.

The chain has TRBV5-5 and TRBJ1-2, with D maybe TRBD1 (5 bases). Germline CDR1 SGHKS, CDR2 YYEKEE (reference sequence). V dropped 1 base and J dropped 4 bases, with 8 bases sitting between them. The CDR3 loop spans 13 amino acids. As DNA, the CDR3 is TGTGCCAGCAGCTTGCCGGGACGCTATGGCTACACCTTC. This encodes CASSLPGRYGYTF.

This clonotype was found many times. The rearrangement joins TRBV29-1 to TRBJ1-2; TRBD1 agrees at 7 bases. This CDR3 has 12 amino acids. Germline CDR1 SQVTM, CDR2 ANQGSEA. Germline trimming cut 7 bases from V and 5 bases from J; bases unmatched to any gene: 7. The CDR3 DNA follows: TGCAGCGGGAGGACAGGAGGATATGGCTACACCTTC. This codes for CSGRTGGYGYTF.

In its sample, this clonotype was seen a few times. This chain joins TRBV3-1 and TRBJ2-1; D unclear. Trimming shortened V by 0 bases and J by 6 bases, and 3 bases separated the two germline ends. The CDR3 runs to 12 residues. Germline-derived CDR1 and CDR2 are LGHDT and YNNKEL (reference sequence). As DNA, the CDR3 is TGTGCCAGCAGCCAAGATGGCAATGAGCAGTTCTTC. This encodes CASSQDGNEQFF.

This clonotype showed up just a few times. The gene calls are TRBV7-6 and TRBJ1-2; TRBD1 is a possible D gene (6 bases). Germline assignment: CDR1 SGHVS and CDR2 FNYEAQ. The CDR3 length is 14 residues. The V end was cut by 5 bases, the J end by 3 bases, with 13 bases between. CDR3 sequence: CASSRVGADYGYTF. CDR3 bases: TGTGCCAGCAGCCGGGTGGGGGCGGACTATGGCTACACCTTC.

This clonotype was observed a handful of times. The V gene is TRBV14, the J gene TRBJ2-3; TRBD2 might be the D (6 bases). There are 17 residues in the CDR3. Germline V gives CDR1 SGHDN, CDR2 FVKESK. The V gene lost 1 base and the J gene lost 1 base, with 15 bases spanning the gap. In nucleotides, the CDR3 is TGTGCCAGCAGCCAAGTTCTCAGACTAGAGGGCACAGATACGCAGTATTTT. It translates to CASSQVLRLEGTDTQYF. The whole variable domain, remainder taken from reference TRBV14 and TRBJ2-3, is EAGVTQFPSHSVIEKGQTVTLRCDPISGHDNLYWYRRVMGKEIKFLLHFVKESKQDESGMPNNRFLAERTGGTYSTLKVQPAELEDSGVYFCASSQVLRLEGTDTQYFGPGTRLTVL.

V gene TRBV27 combines with J gene TRBJ2-1, with D maybe TRBD2 (6 bases). Germline CDR1 reads MNHEY; CDR2 reads SMNVEV (reference sequence). This CDR3 comprises 14 residues. Trimming took off 4 bases at V and 4 bases at J, with 11 bases between the two ends. This CDR3 reads CASSWGTRYNEQFF. CDR3 DNA sequence: TGTGCCAGCAGTTGGGGGACTCGTTACAATGAGCAGTTCTTC.

The chain is built from TRBV7-9 and TRBJ1-1, with 10 positions matching TRBD1. Per the germline V gene, CDR1 is SEHNR and CDR2 is FQNEAQ (reference sequence). Trimming at V came to 5 bases and at J to 4 bases, leaving 7 bases not matched to a gene. This CDR3 has 15 residues. CDR3 nucleotide sequence: TGTGCCAGCAGCACCTCGGACAGGGGGAGCACTGAAGCTTTCTTT. This translates into CASSTSDRGSTEAFF.

The chain has TRBV29-1 and TRBJ2-7, with 7 bases matching TRBD1. With V trimmed by 4 bases and J by 3 bases, 3 bases remained unmatched. Germline V lookup: CDR1 SQVTM, CDR2 ANQGSEA. This CDR3 contains 12 residues. In nucleotides, the CDR3 is TGCAGCGTTGGTGGGACAGTCTACGAGCAGTACTTC. This translates into CSVGGTVYEQYF.

This chain connects TRBV18 to TRBJ1-4; D gene ambiguous. Germline CDR1 reads KGHSH; CDR2 reads LQKENI. This CDR3 comprises 15 residues. Trimming stripped 0 bases from V and 7 bases from J, with 12 bases between. CDR3: CASSPPKIEGEKLFF. The DNA for the CDR3 is TGTGCCAGCTCACCACCGAAAATCGAGGGTGAAAAACTGTTTTTT.